Below, 6 T cell receptor beta chains from the same sample are listed, as sequenced in a study of cytomegalovirus exposure and HLA in healthy donors. This PCR relied on a set of 60 Vbeta primers and 13 Jbeta primers. Using immunoSEQ multiplex PCR, the repertoire was profiled, and TCRdb retains in-frame clones only, with some absent. The sample has 250,000 to 350,000 clones, roughly two thirds seen once. Material for sequencing was PBMCs. The receptor source for this set is a female donor in good health and CMV-seronegative.

The chain has TRBV15 and TRBJ2-5; D gene unclear. The DNA end lines up better with TRBJ2-7; the J call may be wrong. This CDR3 spans 13 amino acids. CDR1 is LNHNV, CDR2 YYDKDF, per germline (reference sequence). CDR3 nucleotide sequence: TGTGCCACCAGCAGAACGCCTAGCTACGAGCAGTACTTC. Amino acids: CATSRTPSYEQYF.

CDR3 DNA sequence: TGTGCCAGCAGGGCGGGTAACTACAATGAGCAGTTCTTC. Translating it yields CASRAGNYNEQFF. V is TRBV2 and J is TRBJ2-1; TRBD2 is a possible D gene (5 bases). The CDR3 is 13 residues long. Germline V gene lookup returns CDR1 SNHLY and CDR2 FYNNEI. Trimming cost V 6 bases and J 3 bases, with 9 bases left between them. Full variable domain (remainder filled in from reference TRBV2 and TRBJ2-1): EPEVTQTPSHQVTQMGQEVILRCVPISNHLYFYWYRQILGQKVEFLVSFYNNEISEKSEIFDDQFSVERPDGSNFTLKIRSTKLEDSAMYFCASRAGNYNEQFFGPGTRLTVL.

This rearrangement joins TRBV5-1 to TRBJ2-7, with 7 bases aligning to TRBD1. There are 13 residues in the CDR3. V dropped 9 bases and J dropped 0; count of bases not matched to a gene: 6. The germline CDR1 and CDR2 sequences are SGHRS and YFSETQ. The CDR3 loop is CATTGTVSYEQYF. The CDR3 nucleotides read TGCGCCACCACAGGGACAGTCTCCTACGAGCAGTACTTC.

The rearrangement joins TRBV19 to TRBJ1-5, with D possibly TRBD1 on 5 matching bases. Germline CDR1 is LNHDA and CDR2 is SQIVND (reference sequence). V was shortened by 5 bases and J by 6 bases, with 17 bases between the two germline ends. This CDR3 comprises 15 residues. This CDR3 reads CASSQGDRQIQPQHF. In DNA form, the CDR3 reads TGTGCCAGTAGTCAGGGCGATAGACAGATTCAGCCCCAGCATTTT.

The genes are TRBV6-1 and TRBJ1-4; D call uncertain. From germline, CDR1 is MNHNS and CDR2 SASEGT. V lost 6 bases to trimming and J lost 0 bases, with 8 bases between them. The CDR3 loop spans 14 amino acids. The CDR3 region is CASRADTTNEKLFF. DNA for the CDR3: TGTGCCAGCAGGGCCGATACAACTAATGAAAAACTGTTTTTT.

This clone was seen a few times. The J gene is TRBJ2-7, the V gene TRBV25-1, with D tentatively TRBD1 (5 bases). CDR3 length: 14 residues. Germline-derived CDR1 and CDR2 are MGHDK and SYGVNS. The germline V and J ends were trimmed by 1 base and 6 bases, with 13 bases remaining between them. CDR3: CASSEWGSLPEQYF. CDR3 sequence (DNA): TGTGCCAGCAGTGAATGGGGCAGTCTTCCCGAGCAGTACTTC.